Sequencing of this TCR beta chain was carried out in a study of OX40 agonist ivuxolimab in advanced cancers. Study-level background: Clinicians treated patients with ivuxolimab, an agonistic anti-OX40 (CD134) antibody. Ivuxolimab, which patients received intravenously every 2 weeks, was dosed at 0.01 to 10 mg/kg. Around 40% of patients had received prior checkpoint inhibitor therapy.

Method: immunoSEQ multiplex PCR; TCRdb's copy keeps in-frame clones and lacks some. This repertoire shows about 66,000 clones, roughly 80% found once; its top ten account for nearly 4.5%. The CDR3 runs to 15 residues. V was trimmed by 1 base and J by 5 bases, leaving 14 bases between them. The V gene's germline CDR1 is LNHDA and CDR2 SQIVND (reference sequence). This specimen consisted of CD4+ or CD8+ T cells sorted from blood, obtained in a trial of the OX40 agonist ivuxolimab. The chain recombines TRBV19 with TRBJ2-5; maybe TRBD1 (6 bases). This clonotype was sampled from an adult with an advanced solid tumor such as melanoma, head and neck, liver or kidney cancer. CDR3 nucleotides: TGTGCCAGTAGTATAGGGGTCAGGGGCAGGGAGACCCAGTACTTC. Its protein is CASSIGVRGRETQYF.